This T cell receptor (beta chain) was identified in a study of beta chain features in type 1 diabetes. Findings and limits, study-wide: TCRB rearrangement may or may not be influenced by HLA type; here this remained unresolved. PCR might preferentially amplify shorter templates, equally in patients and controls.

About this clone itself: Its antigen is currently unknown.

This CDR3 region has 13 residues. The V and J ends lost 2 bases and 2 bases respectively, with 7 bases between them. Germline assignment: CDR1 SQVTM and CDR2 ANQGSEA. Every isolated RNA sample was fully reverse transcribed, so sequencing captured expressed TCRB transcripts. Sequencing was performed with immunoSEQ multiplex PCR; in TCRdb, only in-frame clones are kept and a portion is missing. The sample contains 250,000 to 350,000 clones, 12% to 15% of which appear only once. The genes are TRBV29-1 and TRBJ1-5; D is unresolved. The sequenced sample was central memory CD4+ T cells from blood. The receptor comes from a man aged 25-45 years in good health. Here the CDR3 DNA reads TGCAGCGTTGAAATTAGCGGCAATCAGCCCCAGCATTTT. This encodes CSVEISGNQPQHF. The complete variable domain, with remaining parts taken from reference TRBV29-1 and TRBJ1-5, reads SAVISQKPSRDICQRGTSLTIQCQVDSQVTMMFWYRQQPGQSLTLIATANQGSEATYESGFVIDKFPISRPNLTFSTLTVSNMSPEDSSIYLCSVEISGNQPQHFGDGTRLSIL.